This T cell receptor (beta chain) was captured by sequencing in a study of glioma-infiltrating T cells after dendritic cell vaccination. For the study at large: Samples are from glioblastoma patients in Phase I and II dendritic cell vaccine trials. Treatment, given 2003 to 2012, was autologous tumor lysate-pulsed dendritic cell vaccination.

The time point was: after dendritic cell vaccination, including at tumor progression/relapse. Only patients with spare fresh-frozen tumor and over two years of follow-up were included. Amplification used 60 V beta primers and 13 J beta primers. TCRdb's copy holds only in-frame clones and misses some; the assay was immunoSEQ multiplex PCR. The table has roughly 100,000 clones, 85% to 90% seen once; the top ten hold approximately 2.7%. Germline CDR1 reads SQVTM; CDR2 reads ANQGSEA. With V trimmed by 4 bases and J by 5 bases, 10 bases remained unmatched. This CDR3 has 15 amino acids. The source is a human donor with glioblastoma. The chain uses TRBV29-1 and TRBJ1-5; 8 bases line up with TRBD1. The sequencing here drew on blood, taken after dendritic cell vaccination. The CDR3 DNA reads as TGCAGCGTTGTCTACGGGGCAGGGGGCGATCAGCCCCAGCATTTT. It yields the protein CSVVYGAGGDQPQHF.